The present T cell receptor beta chain was sequenced within a study of technical replicates of blood from a few donors (dated by TCRdb to between 2016 and 2019). The library was obtained by the immunoSEQ multiplex PCR assay. Here the immuneACCESS table is served through TCRdb, limited to in-frame sequences with V and J called. Missing clones are a known gap in these copies; in checked studies unresolved V genes cover under half, and the rest lacks a known reason. This sample comprises about 82,000 clones, less than 95% of them detected only once. The leading ten clones occupy under 0.3% of the sample. The CDR3, from cysteine to phenylalanine, totals 16 residues. Solely the CDR3 DNA is kept, with 48 bases framed from the first base. V is reduced by 2 bases and J by 0 bases, leaving a spacing of 11 bases between them. From the germline V gene (reference sequence), CDR1 is SEHNR and CDR2 is FQNEAQ. Concerning this clone itself: Its antigen is unknown. No base quality values were provided; no much bigger clone lies one nucleotide off.

The TCR comes from a human donor in good health. Sequencing was carried out using T cells isolated from PBMCs. Recombination connected TRBV7-9 to TRBJ2-1; no D gene call is confident. The DNA sequence follows: TGTGCCAGCAGCTTAATTGTAGTTAGCTCCTACAATGAGCAGTTCTTC. This sequence encodes CASSLIVVSSYNEQFF.